Sequencing of this TCR beta chain was carried out in a study of blood T cell repertoires in COVID-19. The overall study: Acute and convalescent COVID-19 samples came from the United States, Italy and Spain.

V was shortened by 3 bases and J by 3 bases, with 9 bases between the two germline ends. The CDR3 is 14 amino acids. Looked up from germline, CDR1 is SNHLY and CDR2 is FYNNEI. Source study methods: Estimated nucleated cell counts came from reference gene primer amplification. Sequenced by immunoSEQ multiplex PCR; TCRdb stores in-frame clones only, minus some. V, J and clone size are taken as reported in that table, and D and trimming were inferred from the DNA itself. The table lists 100,000 to 140,000 clones, about 89% of them singletons, with nearly 5% in the top ten. Material: peripheral blood. This TCR came from a man aged 35 to 55 with active or convalescent COVID-19. V and J are TRBV2 and TRBJ1-5; unclear D gene. The CDR3 spells CASSEQQSNQPQHF. The CDR3 nucleotides are TGTGCCAGCAGTGAGCAACAGTCCAATCAGCCCCAGCATTTT.